This record concerns one T cell receptor beta chain sequence. The target of this receptor is not known. Base-call qualities are not available, and no considerably larger clone is one nucleotide away. Spanning cysteine to phenylalanine, the CDR3 consists of 13 amino acids. CDR3 DNA is the only sequence kept; it has 39 bases, read in frame from the first base. V is shortened by 6 bases, J by 4 bases, and the region joining them spans 12 bases. The germline V gene yields KGHSH for CDR1 and LQKENI for CDR2. TCRbeta CDR3 regions were amplified from genomic DNA by means of the immunoSEQ Assay, a bias-controlled multiplex PCR. Turning to the authors' computational methods: The number of nucleated cells in each sample was estimated by amplification of reference gene primers within the assay. To quantify the absolute abundance of each unique TCRbeta CDR3 rearrangement, sequence reads were collapsed and filtered. Productive Simpson clonality was computed per sample as the square root of Simpson's diversity index over productive rearrangements. Not all clones reach the TCRdb copy of this immuneACCESS table, which keeps in-frame sequences only. Checked studies attribute under half of the gap to unresolved V genes and leave the rest unexplained. The V and J calls and clone size are taken from that table; D and trimming were inferred from the DNA. Across this sample there are 160,000 or so clones, with around 84% seen only once. Of the sample, roughly 8% is held by the ten largest clones.

Participants in the prospective study were enrolled through a virtual design, were aged about 18 to 100 years, and lived in approximately 24 United States geographic areas. Cohort assignment in the prospective study relied on participant-reported clinical history from a screening survey and a study questionnaire. Recovered participants in ImmuneRACE Cohort 3 were defined by two consecutive negative NP/OP PCR tests, clearance by a healthcare professional, or resolution of symptoms. Each participant in the prospective study had whole blood, serum and a nasopharyngeal or oropharyngeal swab collected by mobile phlebotomists. Over a roughly 2-month period, participants in the prospective study had the option of providing additional blood draws and questionnaires. Before DNA extraction, prospective study blood samples were shipped either frozen or at room temperature. This sample is part of a study of blood T cell repertoires in COVID-19 (dated by TCRdb to the early 2020s). Concerning the study at large: The collaborator samples originated in the United States, Italy and Spain and spanned the acute and convalescent phases of COVID-19. The prospective study material was composed of cDNA or gDNA derived from T cells, B-cell-depleted T cells, or PBMCs. Subjects who had been exposed to COVID-19, were actively infected with it, or had recovered from it provided the deeply sampled blood TCRbeta repertoires that made up the dataset. The repertoires were made available in a free public database intended to serve as a resource for research on the immune response to SARS-CoV-2. Samples came from the ongoing ImmuneRACE study (first 160 participants) plus 1,254 subjects from 6 global collaborators. The sample metadata nearly always contained a de-identified subject ID, COVID-19 status, age in years and sex. HLA class I and class II types, where available, came from metadata supplied by the sample provider rather than from assay-based typing.

General findings and caveats noted by the study authors: How much clinical and demographic metadata was included differed by source and by participant, and the metadata was provided uncurated.

The rearrangement joined TRBV18 to TRBJ1-1; too little of a D gene remains to name it. The clonotype was recovered from a woman aged 45 to 65 who had recovered from COVID-19. Input material: PBMCs or T cells enriched from blood (not recorded which). The CDR3: CASSPGSGTEAFF. The nucleotide sequence is given as TGTGCCAGCTCCCCCGGTAGCGGCACTGAAGCTTTCTTT.